These 29 T cell receptor beta chains originate from one sample sequenced in a study of OX40 agonist ivuxolimab in advanced cancers. The table came from immunoSEQ multiplex PCR; TCRdb's copy has only in-frame clones and leaves some out. This sample has roughly 76,000 clones; approximately 85% occur once, and the top ten carry roughly 6%. Source: CD4+ or CD8+ T cells sorted from blood, taken in a trial of the OX40 agonist ivuxolimab. The receptors shown here come from an adult with an advanced solid tumor such as melanoma, head and neck, liver or kidney cancer.

This clone was counted a single time. The chain has TRBV7-2 and TRBJ2-7, with a tentative D call TRBD1 (6 bases). The V end was cut by 4 bases, the J end by 1 base, with 14 bases between. Germline V CDR1 and CDR2: SGHTA, FQGNSA. This CDR3 has 15 amino acids. Here the CDR3 DNA reads TGTGCCAGCAGCTCCAGAGGGGGTACATCCTACGAGCAGTACTTC. Its protein product is CASSSRGGTSYEQYF.

The chain joins TRBV18 to TRBJ2-3; D ambiguous. Trimming removed 5 bases from V and 1 base from J, with 7 bases in between. Germline values: CDR1 KGHSH, CDR2 LQKENI. The CDR3 consists of 13 residues. The chain's CDR3 is CASSVAGTDTQYF. In DNA, the CDR3 is TGTGCCAGCTCAGTGGCGGGCACAGATACGCAGTATTTT.

The chain links TRBV6-5 to TRBJ1-2; D remains unclear. CDR3 length: 13 amino acids. Trimming took 5 bases from V and 1 from J, leaving 8 bases between them. Germline V gene sequence: CDR1 MNHEY, CDR2 SVGAGI. The CDR3 is CASSPTYNYGYTF. CDR3 DNA: TGTGCCAGCAGTCCGACGTATAACTATGGCTACACCTTC.

This chain joins TRBV6-5 and TRBJ1-5, with 10 bases matching TRBD1. The length of the CDR3 is 14 residues. CDR1 and CDR2 from the germline V gene are MNHEY and SVGAGI. Trimming cost V 7 bases and J 1 base; bases outside gene matches: 1. CDR3 region: CASTGQGSNQPQHF. In nucleotides, the CDR3 is TGTGCCAGCACGGGACAGGGGAGCAATCAGCCCCAGCATTTT.

The chain recombines TRBV6-6 with TRBJ1-5; D gene uncertain. The CDR3 extends over 12 amino acids. The germline gives CDR1 MNHNY, CDR2 SVGAGI (reference sequence). V was trimmed by 1 base and J by 5 bases, leaving 3 bases between them. The CDR3 DNA reads TGTGCCAGCAGTTACTGGGATCAGCCCCAGCATTTT. Amino acids: CASSYWDQPQHF.

A word on this clone: A read error may account for a junction end that differs from germline. This sample includes further DNA sequences coding for the same CDR3. The gene calls are TRBV6-6 and TRBJ1-2, with D perhaps matching TRBD1 (6 bases). This CDR3 has 15 residues. Looked up from germline, CDR1 is MNHNY and CDR2 is SVGAGI (reference sequence). CDR3 amino acids: CASSYEGLDRHGYTF. CDR3 sequence (DNA): TGTGCCAGCAGTTACGAGGGCTTGGACAGACATGGTTACACCTTC.

This clone is labeled medium-sized (0.01 to 0.1%). The chain links TRBV14 to TRBJ1-5; D gene ambiguous. Trimming stripped 1 base from V and 0 bases from J, with 22 bases between. The CDR3 has 20 amino acids. The germline V gene encodes CDR1 SGHDN and CDR2 FVKESK. The CDR3 DNA reads as TGTGCCAGCAGCCAAGTTCGGCGAAGACGGATGTTATATAGCAATCAGCCCCAGCATTTT. It yields the protein CASSQVRRRRMLYSNQPQHF.

The chain carries TRBV27 and TRBJ1-2, with D unclear. Trimming removed 5 bases at V and 4 bases at J, with 20 bases between. CDR3 length equals 16 residues. The germline CDR1 and CDR2 sequences are MNHEY and SMNVEV (reference sequence). CDR3 DNA: TGTGCCAGCAGTCCCGAGGTCTCCATTTGGCCCTATGGCTACACCTTC. Translated, it gives CASSPEVSIWPYGYTF.

The V gene is TRBV7-2, the J gene TRBJ1-1; D not resolved. From germline, CDR1 is SGHTA and CDR2 FQGNSA. The CDR3 is made up of 14 amino acids. V was cut by 5 bases and J by 1 base, with 11 bases left in between. CDR3 sequence (DNA): TGTGCCAGCAGCACCTCACGAGGGAACACTGAAGCTTTCTTT. It specifies CASSTSRGNTEAFF. The full variable domain, with the rest looked up from reference TRBV7-2 and TRBJ1-1, is GAGVSQSPSNKVTEKGKDVELRCDPISGHTALYWYRQSLGQGLEFLIYFQGNSAPDKSGLPSDRFSAERTGGSVSTLTIQRTQQEDSAVYLCASSTSRGNTEAFFGQGTRLTVV.

The rearrangement links TRBV15 to TRBJ1-4, with D uncertain. This CDR3 comprises 17 residues. Germline V gene lookup returns CDR1 LNHNV and CDR2 YYDKDF (reference sequence). V lost 2 bases and J lost 6, with 19 bases in between. In DNA, the CDR3 is TGTGCCACCAGCAGACCCGACCAGCCAGGCTTATATGAAAAACTGTTTTTT. Translating gives CATSRPDQPGLYEKLFF.

This chain links TRBV4-2 with TRBJ1-1, with no clear D. Trimming shortened V by 3 bases and J by 2 bases, and 7 bases separated the two germline ends. CDR1 is LGHNA, CDR2 YNFKEQ, per germline. The length of the CDR3 is 13 residues. As DNA, the CDR3 is TGTGCCAGCAGCCACACAGAAAACACTGAAGCTTTCTTT. This sequence encodes CASSHTENTEAFF.

The rearrangement uses TRBV27 and TRBJ2-1; 14 positions agree with TRBD2. This CDR3 spans 15 amino acids. J was trimmed by 7 bases and V by 5 bases; bases with no gene match: 4. The germline gives CDR1 MNHEY, CDR2 SMNVEV (reference sequence). The CDR3 coding sequence is TGTGCCAGCAGTAAGACTAGCGGGAGGGGTAATGAGCAGTTCTTC. Amino acid sequence: CASSKTSGRGNEQFF.

This chain connects TRBV27 to TRBJ2-1; 9 nucleotides line up with TRBD2. The CDR3 has 14 amino acids. Germline loops: CDR1 MNHEY, CDR2 SMNVEV (reference sequence). Germline trimming cut 4 bases from V and 7 bases from J; bases unmatched to any gene: 5. The CDR3 nucleotides are TGTGCCAGCAGTTCTACCGGACTAGCGAATGAGCAGTTCTTC. Amino acids: CASSSTGLANEQFF.

On this clone itself: An end of the junction differs from the germline gene, which may be a read error. At the DNA level, this CDR3 is encoded by other sequences in the same sample as well. The CDR3, as DNA: TGTGCCAGTGGTTTGGGGGACAGGGGTCCCATGAACACTGAAGCTTTCTTT. It specifies CASGLGDRGPMNTEAFF. V gene TRBV12-5 combines with J gene TRBJ1-1; 10 bases align to TRBD1. The V gene's germline CDR1 is LGHNT and CDR2 FRNRAP. The CDR3 covers 17 residues.

The chain couples TRBV6-1 to TRBJ1-4; D is possibly TRBD1 (5 bases). V lost 5 bases to trimming and J lost 9 bases, with 16 bases between them. CDR1 is MNHNS and CDR2 is SASEGT in the germline V gene. The CDR3 extends over 14 amino acids. For the CDR3, the DNA is TGTGCCAGCAGTCCACGGGGGGTGCAGAAAAAACTGTTTTTT. It specifies CASSPRGVQKKLFF.

The chain uses TRBV4-3 and TRBJ1-6; tentative D call: TRBD1 (6 bases). The length of the CDR3 is 17 residues. V lost 0 bases, J lost 7 bases, and 16 bases lay in between. Germline lookup yields CDR1 LGHNA and CDR2 YSLEER. The CDR3 bases are TGCGCCAGCAGCCAAGATCCTCCAGTCAGGGGAAATTCACCCCTCCACTTT. It translates to CASSQDPPVRGNSPLHF.

The chain joins TRBV7-8 to TRBJ1-1; D gene ambiguous. The CDR3 covers 16 residues. The germline V and J ends were trimmed by 4 bases and 4 bases, with 19 bases remaining between them. From germline, CDR1 is SGHVS and CDR2 FQNEAQ. As DNA, the CDR3 is TGTGCCAGCAGCTCCTCAGACGGAGCGCTGTTCACTGAAGCTTTCTTT. Protein product: CASSSSDGALFTEAFF.

Of note for this clone: The junction does not match germline at one end; this may be a read error. This chain joins TRBV6-5 and TRBJ1-1, with unresolved D. This CDR3 comprises 11 residues. Germline V gene lookup returns CDR1 MNHEY and CDR2 SVGAGI. The CDR3 loop is CASSYPSQAKF. CDR3 DNA: TGTGCCAGCAGTTACCCCTCCCAGGCGAAATTT.

The chain employs TRBV7-3 and TRBJ2-3; D possibly corresponds to TRBD2 (6 bases). Germline assignment: CDR1 SGHTA and CDR2 FQGTGA. V was cut by 2 bases and J by 3 bases, with 12 bases left in between. The CDR3 runs 15 residues. Here the CDR3 DNA reads TGTGCCAGCAGCTTACTAGCGCACTCGACAGATACGCAGTATTTT. Its protein product is CASSLLAHSTDTQYF.

The chain has TRBV19 and TRBJ2-1; TRBD2 aligns across 10 bases. The trim removed 5 bases at V and 5 bases at J, leaving 9 bases unmatched. CDR3 length equals 16 residues. Germline-derived CDR1 and CDR2 are LNHDA and SQIVND (reference sequence). CDR3 DNA sequence: TGTGCCAGTAGTGTACTAGCGGGGCTACCCCACAATGAGCAGTTCTTC. Translating gives CASSVLAGLPHNEQFF.

The chain has TRBV11-2 and TRBJ1-2, with D possibly being TRBD1 (6 bases). Germline V gene data show CDR1 as SGHAT and CDR2 as FQNNGV. The length of the CDR3 is 16 residues. Trimming took off 6 bases at V and 4 bases at J, with 21 bases between the two ends. The CDR3 region has the DNA TGTGCCAGCAGTTTGTCCACCGGGACAACGGGCTATGGCTACACCTTC. This encodes CASSLSTGTTGYGYTF.

The chain employs TRBV18 and TRBJ1-1; no firm D call. The V and J ends lost 5 bases and 1 base respectively, with 8 bases between them. The CDR3 length is 13 residues. Germline assignment: CDR1 KGHSH and CDR2 LQKENI. CDR3 bases: TGTGCCAGCTCAACATCAAGGAACACTGAAGCTTTCTTT. Protein product: CASSTSRNTEAFF.

This chain uses TRBV7-9 with TRBJ1-2; a possible D gene is TRBD1 (6 bases). Germline-derived CDR1 and CDR2 are SEHNR and FQNEAQ (reference sequence). CDR3 length equals 15 residues. The V end was cut by 0 bases, the J end by 4 bases, with 12 bases between. The CDR3: CASSLAGGRGYGYTF. The DNA of the CDR3 is TGTGCCAGCAGCTTAGCCGGAGGCAGGGGCTATGGCTACACCTTC.

The V call is TRBV2, the J call TRBJ1-1; D is undetermined. The CDR3 is 12 residues long. Germline loops: CDR1 SNHLY, CDR2 FYNNEI. With 4 bases removed from V and 10 bases from J, the gap between germline ends came to 13 bases. The CDR3 loop is CASSVGWKGAFF. CDR3 coding DNA: TGTGCCAGCAGTGTAGGTTGGAAAGGAGCTTTCTTT.

The chain uses TRBV6-5 and TRBJ2-7, with D perhaps matching TRBD1 (6 bases). This CDR3 spans 14 amino acids. Germline V gives CDR1 MNHEY, CDR2 SVGAGI. Trimming removed 4 bases at V and 2 bases at J, with 12 bases between. CDR3 nucleotide sequence: TGTGCCAGCAGTTCTCCGGGACAACCCTACGAGCAGTACTTC. As protein: CASSSPGQPYEQYF.

The chain recombines TRBV7-9 with TRBJ1-6; possible D gene TRBD1, 6 bases. V was trimmed by 1 base and J by 7 bases, leaving 11 bases between them. Germline V gene sequence: CDR1 SEHNR, CDR2 FQNEAQ (reference sequence). The CDR3 runs 15 residues. The CDR3 here is CASSLGGDTNSPLHF. Written as DNA, the CDR3 is TGTGCCAGCAGCTTAGGAGGGGACACCAATTCACCCCTCCACTTT.

This clone was seen only once. The rearrangement joins TRBV5-1 to TRBJ2-7; D remains unclear. The V end lost 0 bases, the J end lost 4 bases, and 8 bases lay between the germline ends. The CDR3 spans 13 residues. Germline V gene lookup returns CDR1 SGHRS and CDR2 YFSETQ. In nucleotides, the CDR3 is TGCGCCAGCAGCTTGGTTCTAGGGTACGAGCAGTACTTC. This gives the protein CASSLVLGYEQYF.

Details on this clone: Additional DNA sequences in this sample encode the identical CDR3. This sequence joins TRBV29-1 and TRBJ2-1; D not resolved. The CDR3 contains 10 residues. The V and J ends lost 4 bases and 10 bases respectively, with 8 bases between them. The germline V gene encodes CDR1 SQVTM and CDR2 ANQGSEA. In DNA form, the CDR3 reads TGCAGCGTTGGGGCAGCCGAGCAGTTCTTC. Translating gives CSVGAAEQFF.

The chain has TRBV4-3 and TRBJ1-2; TRBD1 matches at 10 bases. Germline V gene data show CDR1 as LGHNA and CDR2 as YSLEER. CDR3 size: 16 residues. After removal of 1 base from V and 4 bases from J, the junction contained 6 bases not matched to a gene. The CDR3 here is CASSQVTGTGAYGYTF. DNA for the CDR3: TGCGCCAGCAGCCAAGTCACCGGGACAGGGGCCTATGGCTACACCTTC.